These 4 T cell receptor beta chains were all obtained from the same sample, sequenced in a study of blood T cell repertoires in COVID-19 (dated by TCRdb to about 2020). Library preparation employed the immunoSEQ multiplex PCR assay. TCRdb stores this immuneACCESS table with in-frame sequences only. Part of the clones is absent; in the studies checked, under half of the shortfall reflects unresolved V genes, and no reason is known for the rest. This sample has 300,000 to 450,000 clones in its table, and 85% to 90% of those were observed once. Around 3% of the sample comes from the top ten. Input material: peripheral blood. These receptors originate from a human donor in a cohort sampled during active COVID-19.

The CDR3 is CASTWTGDYNEQFF. For the CDR3, the DNA is TGTGCCAGCACGTGGACAGGGGACTACAATGAGCAGTTCTTC. This chain links TRBV2 with TRBJ2-1, with 9 nucleotides matching TRBD1. Per the germline V gene, CDR1 is SNHLY and CDR2 is FYNNEI. CDR3 length equals 14 residues. V lost 7 bases and J lost 3; bases outside the gene matches: 4.

The chain carries TRBV7-2 and TRBJ1-1, with a tentative D call TRBD1 (5 bases). The CDR3 runs 15 residues. The germline V gene has CDR1 SGHTA and CDR2 FQGNSA. V lost 1 base and J 5 bases, leaving 14 bases between the germline ends. The CDR3 sequence: CASSLGQGKGTEAFF. The CDR3 DNA follows: TGTGCCAGCAGCTTAGGCCAGGGAAAGGGAACTGAAGCTTTCTTT.

The chain couples TRBV3-1 (or the pseudogene TRBV3-2) to TRBJ1-6; TRBD1 might be the D (6 bases). Germline V lookup: CDR1 LGHDT, CDR2 YNNKEL (reference sequence). V was shortened by 1 base and J by 8 bases, with 12 bases between the two germline ends. The CDR3 sequence is 15 residues long. The CDR3 region is CASSQASSGDSPLHF. The CDR3 coding sequence is TGTGCCAGCAGCCAAGCCTCCTCAGGGGATTCACCCCTCCACTTT.

The chain links TRBV5-6 to TRBJ1-2; D is uncertain. Per the germline V gene, CDR1 is SGHDT and CDR2 is YYEEEE. The CDR3 covers 17 residues. Deletions cut 0 bases from V and 0 bases from J, with 15 bases between. CDR3: CASSLGPDKKTNYGYTF. As DNA, the CDR3 is TGTGCCAGCAGCTTGGGTCCAGACAAGAAAACTAACTATGGCTACACCTTC.